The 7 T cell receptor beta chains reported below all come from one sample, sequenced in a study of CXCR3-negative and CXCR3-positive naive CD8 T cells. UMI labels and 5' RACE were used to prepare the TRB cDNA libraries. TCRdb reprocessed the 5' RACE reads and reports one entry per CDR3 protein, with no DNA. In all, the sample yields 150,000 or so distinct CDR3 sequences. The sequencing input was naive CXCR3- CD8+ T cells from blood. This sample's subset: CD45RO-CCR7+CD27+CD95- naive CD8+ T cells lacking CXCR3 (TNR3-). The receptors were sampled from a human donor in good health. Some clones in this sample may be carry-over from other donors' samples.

CDR3 sequence: CASSLPGTGGSYEQYF. V gene TRBV28 combines with J gene TRBJ2-7; with no DNA, the TCRdb D assignment of TRBD1 cannot be verified. Germline CDR1 and CDR2: MDHEN and SYDVKM. There are 16 residues in the CDR3.

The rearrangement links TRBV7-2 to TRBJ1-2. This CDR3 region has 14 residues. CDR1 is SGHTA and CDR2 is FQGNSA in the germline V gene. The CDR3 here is CASSLVVGDYGYTF.

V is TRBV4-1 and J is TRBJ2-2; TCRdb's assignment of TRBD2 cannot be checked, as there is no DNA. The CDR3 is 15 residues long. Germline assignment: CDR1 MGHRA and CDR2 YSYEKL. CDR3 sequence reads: CASSTGPSNTGELFF.

The CDR3 sequence is CASSFEGAPYNEQFF. This chain uses TRBV7-6 with TRBJ2-1. The CDR3 sequence is 15 residues long. Germline loops: CDR1 SGHVS, CDR2 FNYEAQ.

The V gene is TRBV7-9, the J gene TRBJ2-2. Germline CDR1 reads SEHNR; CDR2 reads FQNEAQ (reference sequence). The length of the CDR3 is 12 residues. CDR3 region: CASSRGGGELFF. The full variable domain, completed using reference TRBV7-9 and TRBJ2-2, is DTGVSQNPRHKITKRGQNVTFRCDPISEHNRLYWYRQTLGQGPEFLTYFQNEAQLEKSRLLSDRFSAERPKGSFSTLEIQRTEQGDSAMYLCASSRGGGELFFGEGSRLTVL.

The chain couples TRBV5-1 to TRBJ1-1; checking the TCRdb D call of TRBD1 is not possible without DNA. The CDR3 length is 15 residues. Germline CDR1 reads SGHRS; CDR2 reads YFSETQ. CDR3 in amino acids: CASSPRLTGDTEAFF. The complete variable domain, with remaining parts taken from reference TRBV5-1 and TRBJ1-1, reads KAGVTQTPRYLIKTRGQQVTLSCSPISGHRSVSWYQQTPGQGLQFLFEYFSETQRNKGNFPGRFSGRQFSNSRSEMNVSTLELGDSALYLCASSPRLTGDTEAFFGQGTRLTVV.

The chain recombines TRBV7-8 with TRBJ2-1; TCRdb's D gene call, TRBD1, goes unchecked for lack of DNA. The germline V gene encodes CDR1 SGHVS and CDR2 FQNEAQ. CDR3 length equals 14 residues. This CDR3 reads CASSWTGWGDEQFF.